This TCR beta chain was observed in a study of blood T cell repertoires in COVID-19. Across the whole study: Spain, Italy and the United States supplied samples that represented acute and convalescent COVID-19. PBMCs, B-cell-depleted T cells, or T cells provided the cDNA or gDNA that made up the material.

In the authors' methods: Amplification of reference gene primers provided the estimated nucleated cell counts. Repertoires were generated with immunoSEQ multiplex PCR, while TCRdb's copy carries only in-frame clones and drops some. V, J and clone size were drawn from that table, and D and trimming were deduced from the DNA. The sample includes about 190,000 clones, approximately 90% of them seen just once. This CDR3 spans 13 amino acids. The germline V gene encodes CDR1 SGHTA and CDR2 FQGNSA. V dropped 5 bases and J dropped 6 bases, with 13 bases sitting between them. This clone was detected only once.

This chain uses TRBV7-2 with TRBJ2-5, with TRBD1 as a possible D gene (6 bases). The sample taken for sequencing was peripheral blood. The source of this sequence is a man in his thirties or forties with acute or convalescent COVID-19. This CDR3 is CASSPGASKTQYF. The CDR3 DNA sequence: TGTGCCAGCAGCCCAGGGGCGTCGAAGACCCAGTACTTC. Based on the CDR3 plus reference TRBV7-2 and TRBJ2-5, the full variable domain is GAGVSQSPSNKVTEKGKDVELRCDPISGHTALYWYRQSLGQGLEFLIYFQGNSAPDKSGLPSDRFSAERTGGSVSTLTIQRTQQEDSAVYLCASSPGASKTQYFGPGTRLLVL.